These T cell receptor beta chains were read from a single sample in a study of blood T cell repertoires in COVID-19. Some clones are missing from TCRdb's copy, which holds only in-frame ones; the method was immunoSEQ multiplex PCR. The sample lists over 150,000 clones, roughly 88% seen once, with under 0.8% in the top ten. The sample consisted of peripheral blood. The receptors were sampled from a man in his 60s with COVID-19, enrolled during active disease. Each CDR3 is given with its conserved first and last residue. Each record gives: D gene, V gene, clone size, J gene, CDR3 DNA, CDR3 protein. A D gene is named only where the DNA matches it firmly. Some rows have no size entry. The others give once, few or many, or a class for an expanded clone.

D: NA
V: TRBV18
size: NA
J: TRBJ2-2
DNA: TGTGCCAGCTCATCGGGGGTTGCCGGGGAGCTGTTTTTT
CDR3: CASSSGVAGELFF

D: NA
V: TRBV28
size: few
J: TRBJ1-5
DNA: TGTGCCAGCAGTTCTTCTTCAGGGAACAATCAGCCCCAGCATTTT
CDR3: CASSSSSGNNQPQHF

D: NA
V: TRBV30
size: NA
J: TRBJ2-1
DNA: TGTGCCTGGAGTGTAAACGGCGGGCAGTTCTTC
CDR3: CAWSVNGGQFF

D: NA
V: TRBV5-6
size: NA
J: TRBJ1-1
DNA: TGTGCCAGCAGCTTGGTCCCACAGGCGAACACTGAAGCTTTCTTT
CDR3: CASSLVPQANTEAFF

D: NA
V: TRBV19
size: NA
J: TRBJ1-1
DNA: TGTGCCAGTAGTAATGGGCAGGGGAAAGGGACTGAAGCTTTCTTT
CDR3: CASSNGQGKGTEAFF

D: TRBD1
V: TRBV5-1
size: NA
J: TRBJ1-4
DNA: TGCGCCAGCAGCGGAGGGACAGGGAATTTTGAAAAACTGTTTTTT
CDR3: CASSGGTGNFEKLFF

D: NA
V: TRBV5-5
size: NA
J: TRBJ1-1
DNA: TGTGCCAGCAGCTTGAGCCCTCTGAACACTGAAGCTTTCTTT
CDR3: CASSLSPLNTEAFF

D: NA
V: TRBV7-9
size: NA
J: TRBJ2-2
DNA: TGTGCCAGCAGCCGACATGGGGCAGGGGTAACCGGGGAGCTGTTTTTT
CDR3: CASSRHGAGVTGELFF

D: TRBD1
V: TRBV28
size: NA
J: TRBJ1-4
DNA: TGTGCCAGCAGTTTATTTAGAGCGACAGGGGGCTTCGCAACTAATGAAAAACTGTTTTTT
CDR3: CASSLFRATGGFATNEKLFF

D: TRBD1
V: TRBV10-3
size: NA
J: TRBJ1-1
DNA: TGTGCCATCAGGGATCCCGGACAGGCGGACACTGAAGCTTTCTTT
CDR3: CAIRDPGQADTEAFF

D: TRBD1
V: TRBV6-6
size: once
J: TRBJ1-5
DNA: TGTGCCAGCAGTCAAACACCTACCCTGACAGGGGGAATGGGTCAGCCCCAGCATTTT
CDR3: CASSQTPTLTGGMGQPQHF

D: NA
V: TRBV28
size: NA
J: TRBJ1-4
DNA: TGTGCCAGCAAACAGGGCGGGGGGGAAAAACTGTTTTTT
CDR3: CASKQGGGEKLFF

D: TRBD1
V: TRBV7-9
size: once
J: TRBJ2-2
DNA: TGTGCCAGCAGCCAGGGACAGGGGGCGAACACCGGGGAGCTGTTTTTT
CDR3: CASSQGQGANTGELFF

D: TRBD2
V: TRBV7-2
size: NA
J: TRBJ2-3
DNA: TGTGCCAGCAGCTTATGGGGACTAGCGGGGGATAGCACAGATACGCAGTATTTT
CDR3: CASSLWGLAGDSTDTQYF

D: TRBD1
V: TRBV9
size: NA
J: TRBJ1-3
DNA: TGTGCCAGCAGCCCTGGGGACAGTCGCTCTGGAAACACCATATATTTT
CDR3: CASSPGDSRSGNTIYF

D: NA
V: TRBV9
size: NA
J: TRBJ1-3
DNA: TGTGCCAGCAGCGTAGCCTCCCTTGGAAACACCATATATTTT
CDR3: CASSVASLGNTIYF

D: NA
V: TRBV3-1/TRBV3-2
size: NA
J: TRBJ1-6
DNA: TGTGCCAGCCTAGCCCCGGGTTCACCCCTCCACTTT
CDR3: CASLAPGSPLHF

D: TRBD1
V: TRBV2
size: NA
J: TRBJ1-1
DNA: TGTGCCTGCTGGAGGGGGCTGAACACTGAAGCTTTCTTT
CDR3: CACWRGLNTEAFF

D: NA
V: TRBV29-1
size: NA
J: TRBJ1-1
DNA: TGCAGCGTTGTTGTGCACGGAGGTAACACTGAAGCTTTCTTT
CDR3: CSVVVHGGNTEAFF

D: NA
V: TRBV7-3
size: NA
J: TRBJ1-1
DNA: TGTGCCAGCAGCTTATACAGGAACACTGAAGCTTTCTTT
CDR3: CASSLYRNTEAFF

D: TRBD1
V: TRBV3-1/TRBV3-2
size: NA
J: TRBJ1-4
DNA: TGTGCCAGCAGCCAACCGGGACAGGGGGTTAGGAAACTGTTTTTT
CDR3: CASSQPGQGVRKLFF

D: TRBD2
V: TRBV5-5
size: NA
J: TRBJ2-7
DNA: TGTGCCAGCAGCGAGGGACTAGCGGGAGGGCCTGGATCCTACGAGCAGTACTTC
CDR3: CASSEGLAGGPGSYEQYF

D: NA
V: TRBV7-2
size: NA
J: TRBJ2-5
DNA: TGTGCCAGCAGCTTAGTCAGAAACCAAGAGACCCAGTACTTC
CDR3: CASSLVRNQETQYF

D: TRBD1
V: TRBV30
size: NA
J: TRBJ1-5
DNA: TGTGCCTGGAGTCGGGACAGTAGCAATCAGCCCCAGCATTTT
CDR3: CAWSRDSSNQPQHF

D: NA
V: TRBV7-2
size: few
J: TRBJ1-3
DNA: TGTGCCAGCAGCTTAGCGGTGTCTCCAAAGCCTGGAAACACCATATATTTT
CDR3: CASSLAVSPKPGNTIYF

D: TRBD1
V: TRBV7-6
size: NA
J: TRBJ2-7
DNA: TGTGCCAGCAGCTTAGGAGGACAGGGCTCCTACGAGCAGTACTTC
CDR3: CASSLGGQGSYEQYF

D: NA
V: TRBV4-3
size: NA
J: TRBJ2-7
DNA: TGCGCCAGCAGCCAAGAGGCGACAGGATCCTACGAGCAGTACTTC
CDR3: CASSQEATGSYEQYF

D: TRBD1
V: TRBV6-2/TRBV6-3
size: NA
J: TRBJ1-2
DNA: TGTGCCAGCAGTTCTGACAGGGGACGCGGCTACACCTTC
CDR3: CASSSDRGRGYTF

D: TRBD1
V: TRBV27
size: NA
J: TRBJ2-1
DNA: TGTGCCAGCAGGTCAACCGGGACAGGGCCCCACAATGAGCAGTTCTTC
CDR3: CASRSTGTGPHNEQFF

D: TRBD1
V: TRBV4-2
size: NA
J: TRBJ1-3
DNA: TGTGCCAGCAGCCACGAGACAGGGTTTAATGGAAACACCATATATTTT
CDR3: CASSHETGFNGNTIYF

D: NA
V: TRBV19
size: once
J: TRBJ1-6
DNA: TGTGCCAGTAGTATTGGACAGTTGAGTTCACCCCTCCACTTT
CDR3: CASSIGQLSSPLHF

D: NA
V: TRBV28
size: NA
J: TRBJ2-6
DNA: TGTGCCAGCAGGGTCAGTCTGTCTGGGGCCAACGTCCTGACTTTC
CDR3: CASRVSLSGANVLTF

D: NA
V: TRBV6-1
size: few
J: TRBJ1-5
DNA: TGTGCCAGCAGTGAAGCGGGCATCCATCAGCCCCAGCATTTT
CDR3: CASSEAGIHQPQHF

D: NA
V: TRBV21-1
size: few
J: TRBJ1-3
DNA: TGTGCCAGCAGCAAAGTCCGGGACATAGACTCTGGAAACACCATATATTTT
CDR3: CASSKVRDIDSGNTIYF

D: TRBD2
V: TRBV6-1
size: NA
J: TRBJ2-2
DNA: TGTGCCAGCAGTGAAGGGCCTAGCGGAACCGGGGAGCTGTTTTTT
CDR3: CASSEGPSGTGELFF

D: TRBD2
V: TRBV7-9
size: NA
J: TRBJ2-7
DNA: TGTGCCAGCAGCTTGACAGCGGGGACCTCCTACGAGCAGTACTTC
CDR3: CASSLTAGTSYEQYF

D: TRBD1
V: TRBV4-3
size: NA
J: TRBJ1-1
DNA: TGCGCCAGCAGCCCAACGACAGGGGGGGGTTTCACTGAAGCTTTCTTT
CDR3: CASSPTTGGGFTEAFF

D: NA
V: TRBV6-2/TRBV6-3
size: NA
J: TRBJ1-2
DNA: TGTGCCAGCAGTTACGGGGCGCGACAGGCTTCAACTCTCGATGGCTACACCTTC
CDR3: CASSYGARQASTLDGYTF

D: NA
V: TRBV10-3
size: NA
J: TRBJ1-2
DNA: TGTGCCATCAGCGCCAGTAACTATGGCTACACCTTC
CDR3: CAISASNYGYTF

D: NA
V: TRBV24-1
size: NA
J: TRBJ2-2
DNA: TGTGCCACCAAGAAGGGGGCGAACACCGGGGAGCTGTTTTTT
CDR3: CATKKGANTGELFF

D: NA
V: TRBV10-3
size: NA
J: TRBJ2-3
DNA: TGTGCCATCAGTGATGAATCGCCAGGATGGTATACGCAGTATTTT
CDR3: CAISDESPGWYTQYF

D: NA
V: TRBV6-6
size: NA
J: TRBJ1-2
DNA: TGTGCCAGCCATACAGGGTCGGGTGGCTACACCTTC
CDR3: CASHTGSGGYTF

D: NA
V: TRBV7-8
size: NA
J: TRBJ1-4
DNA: TGTGCCAGCAGCCCCCAACAGGGACCTACCGAAAAACTGTTTTTT
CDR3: CASSPQQGPTEKLFF